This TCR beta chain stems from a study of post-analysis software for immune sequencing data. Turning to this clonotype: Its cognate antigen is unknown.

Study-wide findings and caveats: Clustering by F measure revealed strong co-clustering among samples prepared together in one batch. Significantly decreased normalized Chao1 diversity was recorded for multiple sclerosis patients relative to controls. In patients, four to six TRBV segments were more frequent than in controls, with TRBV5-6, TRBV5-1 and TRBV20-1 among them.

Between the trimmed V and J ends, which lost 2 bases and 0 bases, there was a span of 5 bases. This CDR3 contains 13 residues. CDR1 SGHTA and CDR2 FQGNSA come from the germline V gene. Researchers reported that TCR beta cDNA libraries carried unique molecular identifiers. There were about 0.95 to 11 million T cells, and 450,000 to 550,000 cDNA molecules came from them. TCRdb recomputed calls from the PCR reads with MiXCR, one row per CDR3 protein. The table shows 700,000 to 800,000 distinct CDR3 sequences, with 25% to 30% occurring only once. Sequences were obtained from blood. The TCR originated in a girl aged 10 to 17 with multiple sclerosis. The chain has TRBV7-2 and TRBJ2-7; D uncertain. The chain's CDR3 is CASSLLVSYEQYF. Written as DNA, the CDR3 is TGTGCCAGCAGCTTATTAGTCTCCTACGAGCAGTACTTC.